This passage covers 27 T cell receptor beta chains from one sample sequenced in a study of long-term antiretroviral therapy in people with HIV. Version v3.0 of the immunoSEQ assay ran at survey level. Profiling relied on immunoSEQ multiplex PCR, and the TCRdb table lists in-frame clones only, not all of them. The sample includes under 20,000 clones, approximately 81% of them seen just once. The starting material was unsorted PBMCs, obtained around 3.2 years after starting antiretroviral therapy. The receptors were gathered from a woman aged 40 to 50 with HIV.

The rearrangement links TRBV6-1 to TRBJ2-2, with 7 nucleotides matching TRBD1. The CDR3 covers 16 residues. Per the germline V gene, CDR1 is MNHNS and CDR2 is SASEGT. Trimming removed 1 base from V and 3 bases from J; junction bases left unmatched: 5. This CDR3 reads CASSEDDRVYTGELFF. CDR3 DNA: TGTGCCAGCAGTGAAGATGACAGGGTGTACACCGGGGAGCTGTTTTTT.

This clone was recorded only once. The chain recombines TRBV2 with TRBJ1-1, with D possibly matching TRBD1 (5 bases). The V and J ends lost 6 bases and 1 base respectively, with 12 bases between them. Germline V gene lookup returns CDR1 SNHLY and CDR2 FYNNEI. This CDR3 comprises 14 residues. In nucleotides, the CDR3 is TGTGCCAGCAGACTGGGACTGTCGAACACTGAAGCTTTCTTT. Its translation: CASRLGLSNTEAFF. The full variable domain, its missing parts supplied by reference TRBV2 and TRBJ1-1, is EPEVTQTPSHQVTQMGQEVILRCVPISNHLYFYWYRQILGQKVEFLVSFYNNEISEKSEIFDDQFSVERPDGSNFTLKIRSTKLEDSAMYFCASRLGLSNTEAFFGQGTRLTVV.

V and J are TRBV29-1 and TRBJ1-1, with 7 nucleotides matching TRBD1. CDR3 size: 14 residues. Germline CDR1 SQVTM, CDR2 ANQGSEA. V lost 6 bases and J lost 0; bases outside the gene matches: 7. The CDR3 DNA sequence: TGCAGCGTCGGCGGAGACAGGGTGAACACTGAAGCTTTCTTT. This translates into CSVGGDRVNTEAFF.

The rearrangement uses TRBV18 and TRBJ2-3; D is uncertain. Trimming took 5 bases from V and 2 from J, leaving 8 bases between them. Germline assignment: CDR1 KGHSH and CDR2 LQKENI. This CDR3 is built from 13 residues. CDR3 residues: CASSAYDTDTQYF. Written as DNA, the CDR3 is TGTGCCAGCTCAGCCTATGACACAGATACGCAGTATTTT. Looking up the rest from reference TRBV18 and TRBJ2-3 gives the full variable domain: NAGVMQNPRHLVRRRGQEARLRCSPMKGHSHVYWYRQLPEEGLKFMVYLQKENIIDESGMPKERFSAEFPKEGPSILRIQQVVRGDSAAYFCASSAYDTDTQYFGPGTRLTVL.

The chain combines TRBV5-1 with TRBJ1-1, with 9 bases that match TRBD1. The length of the CDR3 is 16 residues. Germline CDR1 SGHRS, CDR2 YFSETQ. V shed 0 bases, J shed 4 bases, and the junction held 7 bases outside the gene matches. The CDR3 is CASSLVGTGMGTEAFF. The CDR3 nucleotides read TGCGCCAGCAGCTTGGTGGGGACAGGGATGGGCACTGAAGCTTTCTTT.

Comment on this clone: Other DNA sequences of this sample code for an identical CDR3. The chain has TRBV30 and TRBJ1-3; D possibly corresponds to TRBD1 (5 bases). The CDR3 loop spans 15 amino acids. Germline values: CDR1 GTSNPN, CDR2 SVGIG (reference sequence). Between the trimmed V and J ends, which lost 0 bases and 0 bases, there was a span of 9 bases. CDR3 region: CAWSVKDNSGNTIYF. The DNA of the CDR3 is TGTGCCTGGAGTGTCAAGGACAACTCTGGAAACACCATATATTTT.

This chain uses TRBV18 with TRBJ2-2; TRBD2 aligns across 8 bases. Unmatched junction bases numbered 6, after V lost 3 bases and J lost 3 bases. The CDR3 extends over 16 amino acids. The germline gives CDR1 KGHSH, CDR2 LQKENI. The CDR3 is CASSPLATSDTGELFF. CDR3 coding DNA: TGTGCCAGCTCACCGCTAGCGACTAGCGACACCGGGGAGCTGTTTTTT.

The J gene is TRBJ2-3, the V gene TRBV5-1, with 7 bases lining up with TRBD2. Germline V gene lookup returns CDR1 SGHRS and CDR2 YFSETQ. V shed 3 bases, J shed 1 base, and the junction held 8 bases outside the gene matches. The CDR3 is 16 residues long. The CDR3, as DNA: TGCGCCAGCAGCTCGGATCGGGGGGACGGCACAGATACGCAGTATTTT. Its protein product is CASSSDRGDGTDTQYF.

The chain carries TRBV7-2 and TRBJ1-1, with D possibly matching TRBD1 (5 bases). This CDR3 has 14 amino acids. Germline CDR1 is SGHTA and CDR2 is FQGNSA. Deletions cut 3 bases from V and 11 bases from J, with 19 bases between. CDR3 region: CASSFIVQGGTAFF. The CDR3 DNA sequence: TGTGCCAGCAGCTTTATCGTTCAGGGTGGGACGGCTTTCTTT. The whole variable domain, remainder taken from reference TRBV7-2 and TRBJ1-1, is GAGVSQSPSNKVTEKGKDVELRCDPISGHTALYWYRQSLGQGLEFLIYFQGNSAPDKSGLPSDRFSAERTGGSVSTLTIQRTQQEDSAVYLCASSFIVQGGTAFFGQGTRLTVV.

The chain recombines TRBV7-9 with TRBJ2-5; 7 positions agree with TRBD1. V shed 5 bases and J 4 bases; nucleotides not matched to a gene: 7. CDR3 length equals 14 residues. Germline V CDR1 and CDR2: SEHNR, FQNEAQ (reference sequence). The DNA of the CDR3 is TGTGCCAGCAGCCCGCCGACAGGGACAGAGACCCAGTACTTC. Its translation is CASSPPTGTETQYF.

This clone appeared a few times. The rearrangement links TRBV18 to TRBJ1-2, with D maybe TRBD1 (6 bases). Deletions cut 6 bases from V and 4 bases from J, with 15 bases between. The CDR3 is 14 amino acids. Looked up from germline, CDR1 is KGHSH and CDR2 is LQKENI. The CDR3 here is CASSDQGSGYGYTF. In DNA form, the CDR3 reads TGTGCCAGCTCCGACCAGGGGTCTGGCTATGGCTACACCTTC. The full variable domain, its missing parts supplied by reference TRBV18 and TRBJ1-2, is NAGVMQNPRHLVRRRGQEARLRCSPMKGHSHVYWYRQLPEEGLKFMVYLQKENIIDESGMPKERFSAEFPKEGPSILRIQQVVRGDSAAYFCASSDQGSGYGYTFGSGTRLTVV.

The rearrangement joins TRBV4-3 to TRBJ1-2, with D possibly being TRBD1 (5 bases). V was cut by 0 bases and J by 4 bases, with 15 bases left in between. In germline, CDR1 is LGHNA, CDR2 YSLEER. The CDR3 length is 16 residues. CDR3 region: CASSQEGQGIFYGYTF. CDR3 DNA sequence: TGCGCCAGCAGCCAAGAAGGGCAGGGAATCTTCTATGGCTACACCTTC.

Written as DNA, the CDR3 is TGTGCCAGCCACAGGGGCGGCTATGGCTACACCTTC. It codes for CASHRGGYGYTF. The V gene is TRBV25-1, the J gene TRBJ1-2, with 7 bases aligning to TRBD1. Germline V gene lookup returns CDR1 MGHDK and CDR2 SYGVNS. This CDR3 spans 12 amino acids. With V trimmed by 8 bases and J by 4 bases, 4 bases remained unmatched.

This clone was detected only a few times. The genes are TRBV25-1 and TRBJ2-2; 9 bases align to TRBD1. Germline V gene data show CDR1 as MGHDK and CDR2 as SYGVNS. CDR3 length: 17 amino acids. V lost 1 base, J lost 0 bases, and 3 bases stayed unmatched. CDR3 sequence (DNA): TGTGCCAGCAGTGAATCTAGGACAGGGGCGAACACCGGGGAGCTGTTTTTT. Amino acid sequence: CASSESRTGANTGELFF.

The chain employs TRBV30 and TRBJ1-5; D is possibly TRBD1 (5 bases). Trimming stripped 3 bases from V and 9 bases from J, with 15 bases between. Germline assignment: CDR1 GTSNPN and CDR2 SVGIG (reference sequence). The CDR3 is made up of 13 amino acids. The DNA of the CDR3 is TGTGCCTGGAGCTTTAAGGGGTTAGGGCCCCAGCATTTT. This translates into CAWSFKGLGPQHF.

V gene TRBV10-2 combines with J gene TRBJ1-6; 8 positions match TRBD1. CDR1 and CDR2 from the germline V gene are WSHSY and SAAADI. The CDR3 sequence is 14 residues long. V was pared by 7 bases and J by 10 bases, with 9 bases of the junction left unmatched. The CDR3, as DNA: TGCGCCAGCACCGCGGACAGGGCCGGATCACCCCTCCACTTT. The encoded protein is CASTADRAGSPLHF.

The chain is built from TRBV7-9 and TRBJ2-7, with a weak D call TRBD1 (5 bases). V was trimmed by 3 bases and J by 6 bases, leaving 12 bases between them. Per germline, CDR1 SEHNR and CDR2 FQNEAQ (reference sequence). The CDR3 runs to 13 residues. CDR3 DNA sequence: TGTGCCAGCAGCTTGGTTCAGGGATCCGAGCAGTACTTC. As protein: CASSLVQGSEQYF.

This clone was recorded a few times. The rearrangement uses TRBV11-2 and TRBJ2-7, with D maybe TRBD2 (6 bases). The CDR3 sequence is 17 residues long. Germline V gives CDR1 SGHAT, CDR2 FQNNGV. With 6 bases removed from V and 7 bases from J, the gap between germline ends came to 28 bases. CDR3 in amino acids: CASSSRRVGLPPGEQYF. For the CDR3, the DNA is TGTGCCAGCAGTTCTAGGAGGGTGGGCCTTCCACCTGGGGAGCAGTACTTC.

The J gene is TRBJ1-1, the V gene TRBV6-1; TRBD1 is a possible D gene (6 bases). The CDR3 is made up of 15 amino acids. Trimming pared 0 bases from V and 3 bases from J, leaving 11 bases between. CDR1 is MNHNS, CDR2 SASEGT, per germline. Here the CDR3 DNA reads TGTGCCAGCAGTGAAGCGCGCAAGGGGGACACTGAAGCTTTCTTT. Encoded protein: CASSEARKGDTEAFF.

The CDR3: CASSLAVGTETQYF. The CDR3, as DNA: TGCGCCAGCAGCTTGGCCGTAGGGACGGAGACCCAGTACTTC. The V and J genes are TRBV5-1 and TRBJ2-5; possibly TRBD1 or TRBD2 for D (5 bases each). The length of the CDR3 is 14 residues. V lost 0 bases to trimming and J lost 5 bases, with 11 bases between them. The V gene's germline CDR1 is SGHRS and CDR2 YFSETQ.

The rearrangement uses TRBV2 and TRBJ2-7; 7 bases line up with TRBD1. CDR3 size: 17 residues. Per the germline V gene, CDR1 is SNHLY and CDR2 is FYNNEI. V trimming: 0 bases; J trimming: 2 bases; junction bases outside the gene matches: 10. The CDR3 bases are TGTGCCAGCAGTGAAGCTCCTATTCGGACAGGTCCCTACGAGCAGTACTTC. Protein product: CASSEAPIRTGPYEQYF.

This clone came up once. This chain uses TRBV6-5 with TRBJ2-3; D remains ambiguous. V was clipped by 2 bases and J by 2 bases, with 11 bases between them. This CDR3 has 15 amino acids. The germline V gene has CDR1 MNHEY and CDR2 SVGAGI. CDR3 in amino acids: CASSYRAGSTDTQYF. The CDR3 DNA reads as TGTGCCAGCAGTTACCGGGCAGGATCCACAGATACGCAGTATTTT.

This chain links TRBV5-5 with TRBJ1-6, with 7 bases fitting TRBD1. This CDR3 comprises 14 residues. Losses at the gene ends were 0 bases for V and 12 bases for J; bases not matched to a gene: 6. CDR1 and CDR2 (germline): SGHKS, YYEKEE (reference sequence). CDR3 coding DNA: TGTGCCAGCAGCTTGGAGGCAGGGGGATTACCCCTCCACTTT. Protein: CASSLEAGGLPLHF.

This clone has only one observation. V usage is TRBV6-5 and J usage is TRBJ1-2; D gene ambiguous. Trimming cost V 4 bases and J 1 base, with 7 bases left between them. The CDR3 runs to 13 residues. Germline values: CDR1 MNHEY, CDR2 SVGAGI. This CDR3 reads CASSSYHNYGYTF. The CDR3 coding sequence is TGTGCCAGCAGTTCCTACCATAACTATGGCTACACCTTC.

The chain carries TRBV15 and TRBJ1-1; possibly TRBD1 for D (5 bases). Per the germline V gene, CDR1 is LNHNV and CDR2 is YYDKDF (reference sequence). The ends were cut back, 4 bases at V and 5 bases at J, with 20 bases in the middle. CDR3 length: 16 amino acids. The CDR3 nucleotides are TGTGCCACCAGCACAGAAAACCTTGGGACCTCGACTGAAGCTTTCTTT. Its translation: CATSTENLGTSTEAFF.

The chain recombines TRBV18 with TRBJ2-2, with D possibly matching TRBD2 (6 bases). Germline V gene lookup returns CDR1 KGHSH and CDR2 LQKENI. The CDR3 totals 14 residues. V lost 3 bases, J lost 9 bases, and 14 bases lay in between. Here the CDR3 DNA reads TGTGCCAGCTCACCGCGGGGAACGGGCCGGGAGCTGTTTTTT. Protein sequence: CASSPRGTGRELFF.

The J gene is TRBJ1-4, the V gene TRBV6-6, with D possibly being TRBD1 (5 bases). The germline CDR1 and CDR2 sequences are MNHNY and SVGAGI (reference sequence). This CDR3 is built from 14 residues. The V gene lost 5 bases and the J gene lost 8 bases, with 15 bases spanning the gap. This chain's CDR3 is CASSRDPHGEKLFF. The CDR3 DNA follows: TGTGCCAGCAGTCGGGACCCCCATGGGGAAAAACTGTTTTTT.